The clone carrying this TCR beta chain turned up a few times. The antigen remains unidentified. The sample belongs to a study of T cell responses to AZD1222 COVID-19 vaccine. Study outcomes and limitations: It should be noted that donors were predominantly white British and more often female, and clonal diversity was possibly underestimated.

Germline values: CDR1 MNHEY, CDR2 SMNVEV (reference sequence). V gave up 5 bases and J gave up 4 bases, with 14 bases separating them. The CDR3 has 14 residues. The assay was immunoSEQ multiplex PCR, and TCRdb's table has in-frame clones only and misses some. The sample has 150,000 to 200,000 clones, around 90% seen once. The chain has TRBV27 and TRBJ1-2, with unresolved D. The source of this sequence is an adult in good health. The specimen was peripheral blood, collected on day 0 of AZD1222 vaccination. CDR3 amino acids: CASSPRRLGYGYTF. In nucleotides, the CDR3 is TGTGCCAGCAGTCCCAGGAGGCTTGGCTATGGCTACACCTTC.